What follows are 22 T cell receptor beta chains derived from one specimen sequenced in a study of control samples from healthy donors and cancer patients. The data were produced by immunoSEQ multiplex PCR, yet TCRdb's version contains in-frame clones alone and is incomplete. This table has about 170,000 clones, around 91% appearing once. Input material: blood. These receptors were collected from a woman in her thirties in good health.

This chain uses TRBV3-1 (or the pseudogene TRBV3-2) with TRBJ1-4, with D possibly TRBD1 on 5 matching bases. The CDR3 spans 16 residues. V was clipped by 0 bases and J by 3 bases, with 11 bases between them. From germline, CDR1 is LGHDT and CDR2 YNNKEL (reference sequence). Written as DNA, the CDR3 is TGTGCCAGCAGCCAAGAATGGGGCGGCTCTAATGAAAAACTGTTTTTT. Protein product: CASSQEWGGSNEKLFF.

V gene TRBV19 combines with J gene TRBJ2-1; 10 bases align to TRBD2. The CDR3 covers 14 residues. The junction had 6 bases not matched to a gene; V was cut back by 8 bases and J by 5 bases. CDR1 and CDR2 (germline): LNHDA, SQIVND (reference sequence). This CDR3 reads CASRQRGGNNEQFF. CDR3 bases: TGTGCCAGTCGCCAGCGGGGGGGCAACAATGAGCAGTTCTTC. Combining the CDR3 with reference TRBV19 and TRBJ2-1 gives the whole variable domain DGGITQSPKYLFRKEGQNVTLSCEQNLNHDAMYWYRQDPGQGLRLIYYSQIVNDFQKGDIAEGYSVSREKKESFPLTVTSAQKNPTAFYLCASRQRGGNNEQFFGPGTRLTVL.

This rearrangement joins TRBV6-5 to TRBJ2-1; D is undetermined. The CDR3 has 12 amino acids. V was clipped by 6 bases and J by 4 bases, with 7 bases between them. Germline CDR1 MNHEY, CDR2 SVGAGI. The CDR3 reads CASRGRYNEQFF. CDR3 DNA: TGTGCCAGCAGAGGACGTTACAATGAGCAGTTCTTC.

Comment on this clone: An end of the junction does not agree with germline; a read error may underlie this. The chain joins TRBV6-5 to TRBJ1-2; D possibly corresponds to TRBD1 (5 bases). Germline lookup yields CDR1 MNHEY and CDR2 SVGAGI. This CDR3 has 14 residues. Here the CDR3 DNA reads TGTGCCAGCAGTGACTCCGGGACGGGCTATGGCTACACCTTC. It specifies CASSDSGTGYGYTF.

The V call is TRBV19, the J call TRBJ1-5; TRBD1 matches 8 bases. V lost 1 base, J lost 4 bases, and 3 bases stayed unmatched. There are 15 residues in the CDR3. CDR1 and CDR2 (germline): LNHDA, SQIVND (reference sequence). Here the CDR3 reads CASSIGTGNNQPQHF. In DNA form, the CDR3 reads TGTGCCAGTAGTATAGGGACAGGGAATAATCAGCCCCAGCATTTT.

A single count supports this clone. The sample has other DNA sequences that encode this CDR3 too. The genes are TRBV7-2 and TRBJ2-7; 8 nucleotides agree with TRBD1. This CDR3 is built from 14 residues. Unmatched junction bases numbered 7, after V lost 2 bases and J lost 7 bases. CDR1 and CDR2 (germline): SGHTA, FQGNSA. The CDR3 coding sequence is TGTGCCAGCAGCTTAAGGCAGGGGGCGGGGGAGCAGTACTTC. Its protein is CASSLRQGAGEQYF.

In nucleotides, the CDR3 is TGTGCCACCAGCTTAGCGGGAGGGCCCACAGATACGCAGTATTTT. Its translation is CATSLAGGPTDTQYF. V is TRBV15 and J is TRBJ2-3; TRBD2 matches at 11 bases. V lost 5 bases, J lost 2 bases, and 3 bases stayed unmatched. Germline V gene sequence: CDR1 LNHNV, CDR2 YYDKDF (reference sequence). The length of the CDR3 is 15 residues.

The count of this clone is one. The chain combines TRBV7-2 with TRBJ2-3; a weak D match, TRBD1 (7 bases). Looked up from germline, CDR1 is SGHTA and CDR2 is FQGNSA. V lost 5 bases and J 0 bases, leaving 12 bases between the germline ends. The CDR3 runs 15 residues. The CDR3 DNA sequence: TGTGCCAGCAGCCAGGGGGGACAAAGCACAGATACGCAGTATTTT. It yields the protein CASSQGGQSTDTQYF.

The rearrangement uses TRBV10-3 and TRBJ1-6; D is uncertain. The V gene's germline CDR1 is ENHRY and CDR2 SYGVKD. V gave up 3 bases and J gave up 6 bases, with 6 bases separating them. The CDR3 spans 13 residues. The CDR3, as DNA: TGTGCCATCAGTGAACACGGTAATTCACCCCTCCACTTT. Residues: CAISEHGNSPLHF.

The CDR3 region has the DNA TGTGCCAGCAGTGACTTCAGGACAGGGTCCGAGCAGTACTTC. Residues: CASSDFRTGSEQYF. This chain links TRBV2 with TRBJ2-7, with TRBD1 matching over 8 bases. The trim removed 3 bases at V and 6 bases at J, leaving 7 bases unmatched. The CDR3 totals 14 residues. Germline values: CDR1 SNHLY, CDR2 FYNNEI.

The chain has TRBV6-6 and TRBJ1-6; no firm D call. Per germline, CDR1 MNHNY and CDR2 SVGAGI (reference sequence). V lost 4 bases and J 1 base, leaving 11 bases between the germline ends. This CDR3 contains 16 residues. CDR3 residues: CASSSPLGSYNSPLHF. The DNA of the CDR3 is TGTGCCAGCAGTTCGCCCCTCGGATCCTATAATTCACCCCTCCACTTT.

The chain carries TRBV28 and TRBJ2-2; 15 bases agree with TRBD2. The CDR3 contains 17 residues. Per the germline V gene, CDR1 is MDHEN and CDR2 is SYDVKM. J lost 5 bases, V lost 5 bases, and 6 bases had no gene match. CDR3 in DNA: TGTGCCAGCAGTCCCTGGACTAGCGGGAGGGGTACCGGGGAGCTGTTTTTT. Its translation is CASSPWTSGRGTGELFF.

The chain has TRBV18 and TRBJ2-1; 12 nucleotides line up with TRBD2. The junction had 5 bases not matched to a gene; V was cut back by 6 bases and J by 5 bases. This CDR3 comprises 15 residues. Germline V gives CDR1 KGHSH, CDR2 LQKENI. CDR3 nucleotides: TGTGCCAGCTCCCCCACTAGCGGGAGGAACAATGAGCAGTTCTTC. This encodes CASSPTSGRNNEQFF.

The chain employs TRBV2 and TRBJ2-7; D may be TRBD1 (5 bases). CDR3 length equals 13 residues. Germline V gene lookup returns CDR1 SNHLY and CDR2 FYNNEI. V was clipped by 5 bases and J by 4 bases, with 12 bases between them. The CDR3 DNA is TGTGCCAGCAGTACAGGTCCCACTTACGAGCAGTACTTC. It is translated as CASSTGPTYEQYF.

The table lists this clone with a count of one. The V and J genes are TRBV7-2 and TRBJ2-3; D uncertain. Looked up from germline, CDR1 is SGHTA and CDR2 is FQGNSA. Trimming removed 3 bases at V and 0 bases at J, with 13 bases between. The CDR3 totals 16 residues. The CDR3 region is CASSFYRAPSTDTQYF. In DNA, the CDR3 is TGTGCCAGCAGCTTTTACAGAGCACCTAGCACAGATACGCAGTATTTT.

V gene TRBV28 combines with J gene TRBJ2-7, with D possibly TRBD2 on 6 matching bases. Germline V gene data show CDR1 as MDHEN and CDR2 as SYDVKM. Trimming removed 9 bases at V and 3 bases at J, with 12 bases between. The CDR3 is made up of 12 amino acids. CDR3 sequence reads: CASSDGGYEQYF. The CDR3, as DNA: TGTGCCAGTAGCGACGGGGGCTACGAGCAGTACTTC.

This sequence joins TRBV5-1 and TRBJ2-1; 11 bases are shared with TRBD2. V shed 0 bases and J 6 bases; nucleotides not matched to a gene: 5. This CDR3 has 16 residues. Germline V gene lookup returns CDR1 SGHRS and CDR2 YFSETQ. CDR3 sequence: CASSLGASGRSNEQFF. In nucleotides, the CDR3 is TGCGCCAGCAGCTTGGGGGCTAGCGGGAGGTCCAATGAGCAGTTCTTC.

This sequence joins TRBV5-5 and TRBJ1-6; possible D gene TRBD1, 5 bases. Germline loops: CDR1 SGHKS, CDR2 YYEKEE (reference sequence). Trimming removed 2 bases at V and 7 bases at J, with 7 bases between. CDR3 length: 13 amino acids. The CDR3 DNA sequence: TGTGCCAGCAGCTTAGGGGACAATTCACCCCTCCACTTT. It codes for CASSLGDNSPLHF.

The CDR3 is CASSRPGGTGANVLTF. The CDR3 DNA reads TGTGCCAGCAGCCGACCCGGGGGCACTGGGGCCAACGTCCTGACTTTC. The rearrangement joins TRBV3-1 (or the pseudogene TRBV3-2) to TRBJ2-6, with D perhaps TRBD1 or TRBD2 (6 bases each). The CDR3 length is 16 residues. With 4 bases removed from V and 2 bases from J, the gap between germline ends came to 12 bases. Germline V gives CDR1 LGHDT, CDR2 YNNKEL (reference sequence).

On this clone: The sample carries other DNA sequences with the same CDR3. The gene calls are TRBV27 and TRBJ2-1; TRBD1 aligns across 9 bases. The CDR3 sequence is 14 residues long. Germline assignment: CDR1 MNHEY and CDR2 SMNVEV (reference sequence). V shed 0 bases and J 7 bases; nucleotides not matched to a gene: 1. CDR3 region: CASSLSGTGNEQFF. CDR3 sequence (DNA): TGTGCCAGCAGTTTATCGGGGACAGGGAATGAGCAGTTCTTC.

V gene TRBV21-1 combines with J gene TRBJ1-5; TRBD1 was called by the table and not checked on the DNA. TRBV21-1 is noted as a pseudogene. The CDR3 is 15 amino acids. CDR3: CASSKADSRDQPQHF. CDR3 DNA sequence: TGTGCCAGCAGCAAAGCGGACAGTAGGGATCAGCCCCAGCATTTT.

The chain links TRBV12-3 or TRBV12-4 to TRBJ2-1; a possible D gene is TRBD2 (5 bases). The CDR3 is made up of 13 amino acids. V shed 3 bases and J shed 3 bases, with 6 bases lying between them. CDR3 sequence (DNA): TGTGCCAGCAGTTTGAGGGACTACAATGAGCAGTTCTTC. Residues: CASSLRDYNEQFF.